The sample holds one count of the clone carrying this T cell receptor beta chain. What it binds is unknown. The same CDR3 is also encoded by other DNA sequences in this sample. This sample is drawn from a study of cytomegalovirus exposure and HLA in healthy donors. Study-level points and caveats: The study put under 200 TCR beta chains on its list as cytomegalovirus-associated. In a later analysis, an Asian-associated ancestry cluster reportedly showed fewer N-insertions than the roughly 700-donor mean.

The V segment lost 0 bases and the J segment 7 bases; nucleotides outside the gene matches: 3. The CDR3 is 15 amino acids. 60 Vbeta and 13 Jbeta primers were used in PCR. The repertoire was sequenced with immunoSEQ multiplex PCR; TCRdb's copy has only in-frame clones and lacks some. The sample lists about 67,000 clones, approximately 67% seen once, with approximately 2.1% in the top ten. This TCR was sampled from a woman aged 25-40 years in good health and CMV-seronegative. V usage is TRBV23-1 and J usage is TRBJ1-6, with 7 positions matching TRBD1. TRBV23-1 is recorded as an ORF, its role being uncertain. Sequencing used PBMCs. This chain's CDR3 is CASSQSGTVNSPLHF. The CDR3 DNA is TGCGCCAGCAGTCAATCGGGGACAGTCAATTCACCCCTCCACTTT.